The next 19 T cell receptor beta chains were all read from a single sample in a study of blood T cell repertoires in COVID-19. TCRdb's copy holds only in-frame clones and misses some; the assay was immunoSEQ multiplex PCR. This sample has approximately 200,000 clones; over 70% occur once, and the top ten carry 15% to 20%. The sequenced sample consisted of peripheral blood. The source of these receptors is a man aged 55 to 70 with active or convalescent COVID-19.

CDR3 amino acids: CASSLRDSKAEAFF. The CDR3 coding sequence is TGTGCCAGCTCACTTCGGGACAGTAAGGCTGAAGCTTTCTTT. J is TRBJ1-1 and V is TRBV18; 7 bases align to TRBD1. Germline trimming cut 4 bases from V and 6 bases from J; bases unmatched to any gene: 8. The CDR3 spans 14 residues. In germline, CDR1 is KGHSH, CDR2 LQKENI.

V and J are TRBV2 and TRBJ2-7; D is uncertain. This CDR3 spans 12 amino acids. Trimming pared 6 bases from V and 4 bases from J, leaving 10 bases between. Germline lookup yields CDR1 SNHLY and CDR2 FYNNEI. CDR3 DNA sequence: TGTGCCAGCAGCCCGCCCCGGTACGAGCAGTACTTC. As protein: CASSPPRYEQYF.

The chain couples TRBV29-1 to TRBJ2-1; D possibly corresponds to TRBD1 (6 bases). This CDR3 has 13 residues. Germline assignment: CDR1 SQVTM and CDR2 ANQGSEA. V was cut by 5 bases and J by 2 bases, with 10 bases left in between. CDR3 in amino acids: CSVRQATYNEQFF. The CDR3 nucleotides are TGCAGCGTTCGACAGGCAACCTACAATGAGCAGTTCTTC.

The gene calls are TRBV6-5 and TRBJ2-7; D is possibly TRBD2 (7 bases). Trimming removed 6 bases from V and 3 bases from J, with 18 bases in between. This CDR3 region has 15 residues. The germline gives CDR1 MNHEY, CDR2 SVGAGI. CDR3 region: CASSPRGGRNYEQYF. CDR3 nucleotides: TGTGCCAGCAGCCCCAGGGGAGGGAGAAACTACGAGCAGTACTTC.

J is TRBJ2-5 and V is TRBV4-2, with 12 bases aligning to TRBD2. Trimming took 4 bases from V and 3 from J; bases not matched to a gene: 3. This CDR3 region has 15 residues. Germline V gives CDR1 LGHNA, CDR2 YNFKEQ. As DNA, the CDR3 is TGTGCCAGCAGCCGTCGACTAGCGGGAGAAGAGACCCAGTACTTC. It codes for CASSRRLAGEETQYF.

The V gene is TRBV2, the J gene TRBJ1-3; D not certain. Trimming removed 7 bases from V and 0 bases from J, with 13 bases in between. The CDR3 spans 15 residues. CDR1 and CDR2 (germline): SNHLY, FYNNEI. The CDR3 region has the DNA TGTGCCAGCACCATTGACTCTCGCTCTGGAAACACCATATATTTT. This gives the protein CASTIDSRSGNTIYF. The variable domain in full, completed from reference TRBV2 and TRBJ1-3, reads EPEVTQTPSHQVTQMGQEVILRCVPISNHLYFYWYRQILGQKVEFLVSFYNNEISEKSEIFDDQFSVERPDGSNFTLKIRSTKLEDSAMYFCASTIDSRSGNTIYFGEGSWLTVV.

The chain couples TRBV4-1 to TRBJ2-7; no definite D call. Trimming shortened V by 0 bases and J by 4 bases, and 10 bases separated the two germline ends. CDR3 length equals 14 residues. The germline gives CDR1 MGHRA, CDR2 YSYEKL. As DNA, the CDR3 is TGCGCCAGCAGCCAAGATCTGGGCTTTTACGAGCAGTACTTC. Translated, it gives CASSQDLGFYEQYF.

This sequence joins TRBV29-1 and TRBJ2-4, with 12 bases aligning to TRBD1. Germline V gives CDR1 SQVTM, CDR2 ANQGSEA. The J segment lost 1 base and the V segment lost 7 bases, leaving 11 bases of the junction unmatched. This CDR3 has 17 amino acids. The CDR3 DNA sequence: TGCAGCGCCAAGCCGGGACAGGGGGCGCCGGCCAAAAACATTCAGTACTTC. Protein: CSAKPGQGAPAKNIQYF.

The chain couples TRBV5-1 to TRBJ2-1, with 10 bases matching TRBD2. The CDR3 extends over 15 amino acids. J was trimmed by 9 bases and V by 4 bases; bases with no gene match: 10. CDR1 is SGHRS and CDR2 is YFSETQ in the germline V gene. CDR3 region: CASSTAQREGSEQFF. CDR3 in DNA: TGCGCCAGCAGCACCGCCCAGCGGGAGGGCAGTGAGCAGTTCTTC.

The rearrangement uses TRBV18 and TRBJ1-5; no clear D gene. This CDR3 has 13 amino acids. Trimming shortened V by 3 bases and J by 6 bases, and 9 bases separated the two germline ends. CDR1 is KGHSH and CDR2 is LQKENI in the germline V gene. The CDR3 nucleotides are TGTGCCAGCTCACCCGATGAGGGTCAGCCCCAGCATTTT. This sequence encodes CASSPDEGQPQHF.

This chain joins TRBV10-1 and TRBJ1-4; D is perhaps TRBD1 (6 bases). CDR3 size: 18 residues. Trimming took 6 bases from V and 7 from J, leaving 27 bases between them. Germline loops: CDR1 WNHNN, CDR2 SYGVQD (reference sequence). CDR3: CASRQRTHQTGHGEKLFF. CDR3 bases: TGCGCCAGCAGACAAAGAACCCACCAGACGGGACACGGTGAAAAACTGTTTTTT.

In DNA, the CDR3 is TGTGCCAGTAGTGTGGGGGGCTACGAGCAGTACTTC. This encodes CASSVGGYEQYF. The chain uses TRBV19 and TRBJ2-7; TRBD2 might be the D (6 bases). V was shortened by 5 bases and J by 3 bases, with 8 bases between the two germline ends. This CDR3 comprises 12 residues. Germline V lookup: CDR1 LNHDA, CDR2 SQIVND (reference sequence).

The chain is built from TRBV7-8 and TRBJ2-1, with D uncertain. V was cut by 1 base and J by 5 bases, with 15 bases left in between. This CDR3 is 16 amino acids long. From germline, CDR1 is SGHVS and CDR2 FQNEAQ. The chain's CDR3 is CASSLVRQVVNNEQFF. Here the CDR3 DNA reads TGTGCCAGCAGCTTAGTCCGGCAGGTGGTCAACAATGAGCAGTTCTTC.

This clone was counted a single time. This chain links TRBV5-1 with TRBJ2-1; weak D call: TRBD2 (5 bases). The CDR3 runs to 14 residues. Germline V gene sequence: CDR1 SGHRS, CDR2 YFSETQ. Trimming removed 0 bases from V and 9 bases from J, with 13 bases in between. CDR3 nucleotides: TGCGCCAGCAGCTTGGATCCTAGCAGCGGTGAGCAGTTCTTC. Translated, it gives CASSLDPSSGEQFF.

The V call is TRBV9, the J call TRBJ2-1, with 9 nucleotides matching TRBD2. The CDR3 is 17 residues long. CDR1 and CDR2 from the germline V gene are SGDLS and YYNGEE. Unmatched junction bases numbered 9, after V lost 0 bases and J lost 5 bases. As DNA, the CDR3 is TGTGCCAGCAGCGTAGCTACGAGCGGGAGGATCGACAATGAGCAGTTCTTC. It translates to CASSVATSGRIDNEQFF.

This rearrangement joins TRBV29-1 to TRBJ1-2; TRBD1 matches at 10 bases. The CDR3 length is 14 residues. J lost 4 bases, V lost 6 bases, and 8 bases had no gene match. Germline assignment: CDR1 SQVTM and CDR2 ANQGSEA. CDR3 region: CSVRLTGGGYGYTF. The CDR3 region has the DNA TGCAGCGTCAGACTGACAGGGGGCGGCTATGGCTACACCTTC.

The sample holds one count of this clone. The chain has TRBV7-2 and TRBJ2-7; D gene uncertain. CDR1 and CDR2 from the germline V gene are SGHTA and FQGNSA. The ends were cut back, 0 bases at V and 2 bases at J, with 11 bases in the middle. The CDR3 covers 15 residues. The CDR3 spells CASSLAAGPTYEQYF. In DNA form, the CDR3 reads TGTGCCAGCAGCTTAGCGGCAGGCCCTACCTACGAGCAGTACTTC. The full variable domain, rest sourced from reference TRBV7-2 and TRBJ2-7, is GAGVSQSPSNKVTEKGKDVELRCDPISGHTALYWYRQSLGQGLEFLIYFQGNSAPDKSGLPSDRFSAERTGGSVSTLTIQRTQQEDSAVYLCASSLAAGPTYEQYFGPGTRLTVT.

The chain is built from TRBV10-3 and TRBJ1-2; TRBD1 agrees at 7 bases. The CDR3 runs to 13 residues. Germline V gene lookup returns CDR1 ENHRY and CDR2 SYGVKD. V trimming: 5 bases; J trimming: 8 bases; junction bases outside the gene matches: 8. The chain's CDR3 is CAISITGDRGYTF. CDR3 sequence (DNA): TGTGCCATCAGTATTACAGGGGATAGAGGCTACACCTTC.

The chain combines TRBV10-3 with TRBJ2-3, with 12 bases lining up with TRBD2. The V and J ends lost 0 bases and 3 bases, in that order; junction bases with no gene match: 4. Per germline, CDR1 ENHRY and CDR2 SYGVKD. This CDR3 is built from 17 residues. In DNA form, the CDR3 reads TGTGCCATCAGTGAGTCGAGACTAGCGGGAGATACAGATACGCAGTATTTT. Residues: CAISESRLAGDTDTQYF.